This T cell receptor (beta chain) was captured by sequencing in a study of Ad26.COV2.S vaccination and SARS-CoV-2 variants. As regards this clone: Antigen unknown.

TCRdb's table, derived via immunoSEQ multiplex PCR, lists solely in-frame clones and lacks some. The data show around 370,000 clones, around 92% seen once. Study results and caveats: Vaccine recipients and placebo recipients showed similar non-spike TCR breadth. Reportedly, after vaccination the spike-specific CD8+ and CD4+ T cell responses displayed substantial breadth. Total T cell responses were possibly underestimated by TCR breadth and depth analyses. Higher spike-specific TCR breadth was found in vaccine recipients than in placebo recipients.

V was trimmed by 4 bases and J by 2 bases, leaving 0 bases between them. CDR3 length: 11 amino acids. Germline V gives CDR1 SGHTA, CDR2 FQGNSA. The clonotype originates from a human donor who had recovered from COVID-19. This chain joins TRBV7-2 and TRBJ2-4, with D uncertain. This specimen was peripheral blood, taken after recovery from COVID-19. The CDR3 DNA reads TGTGCCAGCAGCTCCAAAAACATTCAGTACTTC. It yields the protein CASSSKNIQYF.